Below are 7 T cell receptor beta chains sequenced from a single sample in a study of PD-L1 blockade in urothelial cancer. Sequencing used immunoSEQ multiplex PCR; TCRdb keeps in-frame clones, though not all of them. The table shows 45,000 or so clones, with around 89% occurring only once. This specimen was PBMCs, taken around atezolizumab (anti-PD-L1) treatment. The receptors were sampled from a man aged 80 or over with urothelial cancer.

The chain employs TRBV30 and TRBJ1-2, with TRBD1 matching 8 bases. Trimming removed 0 bases from V and 7 bases from J; junction bases left unmatched: 13. The CDR3 runs 16 residues. The V gene's germline CDR1 is GTSNPN and CDR2 SVGIG (reference sequence). The CDR3 DNA reads as TGTGCCTGGAGTGTGGCGGGGACAGGTCGTTCCAGTGGCTACACCTTC. Translated, it gives CAWSVAGTGRSSGYTF.

The chain combines TRBV5-1 with TRBJ2-5; a weak D match, TRBD1 (7 bases). The CDR3 has 16 amino acids. Trimming cost V 2 bases and J 0 bases, with 14 bases left between them. In germline, CDR1 is SGHRS, CDR2 YFSETQ. CDR3 loop: CASSFRAGGYQETQYF. The CDR3 DNA reads TGCGCCAGCAGCTTTCGGGCAGGGGGGTACCAAGAGACCCAGTACTTC.

This chain uses TRBV5-1 with TRBJ2-4; 10 nucleotides align to TRBD1. Germline V gives CDR1 SGHRS, CDR2 YFSETQ. V gave up 2 bases and J gave up 5 bases; unmatched junction bases: 4. CDR3 length: 15 amino acids. DNA of the CDR3: TGCGCCAGCAGCTTCTCCGGGACAGGGGAAAACATTCAGTACTTC. This encodes CASSFSGTGENIQYF.

This clone was seen once. The chain links TRBV18 to TRBJ2-7; weak D call: TRBD2 (5 bases). The CDR3 contains 17 residues. The V gene's germline CDR1 is KGHSH and CDR2 LQKENI. The V end lost 2 bases, the J end lost 3 bases, and 20 bases lay between the germline ends. The chain's CDR3 is CASSPASDLAPYYEQYF. CDR3 nucleotide sequence: TGTGCCAGCTCACCAGCCTCGGACCTAGCTCCCTACTACGAGCAGTACTTC.

V is TRBV30 and J is TRBJ1-3, with D perhaps TRBD1 (5 bases). V was pared by 1 base and J by 0 bases, with 19 bases between. The CDR3 is made up of 18 amino acids. Germline V CDR1 and CDR2: GTSNPN, SVGIG (reference sequence). The CDR3 sequence is CAWSETTALLHSGNTIYF. DNA of the CDR3: TGTGCCTGGAGTGAGACGACAGCCCTGCTACACTCTGGAAACACCATATATTTT. Full variable domain (outside the CDR3, taken from reference TRBV30 and TRBJ1-3): SQTIHQWPATLVQPVGSPLSLECTVEGTSNPNLYWYRQAAGRGLQLLFYSVGIGQISSEVPQNLSASRPQDRQFILSSKKLLLSDSGFYLCAWSETTALLHSGNTIYFGEGSWLTVV.

This sequence joins TRBV11-3 and TRBJ2-6, with 9 positions matching TRBD1. V shed 5 bases and J 0 bases; nucleotides not matched to a gene: 8. The CDR3 consists of 18 residues. The germline V gene has CDR1 SGHNT and CDR2 YENEEA. The CDR3 region has the DNA TGTGCCAGCAGCCCGGGACAGGGTTCAGGCTCTGGGGCCAACGTCCTGACTTTC. It translates to CASSPGQGSGSGANVLTF.

The CDR3 spells CASSPMGQSATDTQYF. The CDR3 nucleotides are TGTGCCAGCTCACCCATGGGACAGTCCGCCACAGATACGCAGTATTTT. The chain links TRBV18 to TRBJ2-3, with 7 bases that match TRBD1. The germline V gene encodes CDR1 KGHSH and CDR2 LQKENI. V was clipped by 3 bases and J by 2 bases; unmatched bases: 8. CDR3 length: 16 amino acids.